The 2 T cell receptor beta chains in this list originate from one sample, sequenced in a study of CD8 T cells in ankylosing spondylitis. Broader study findings: There was a TCR beta motif, made of several highly homologous variants, that appeared characteristic of ankylosing spondylitis blood.

Their cognate antigens are unknown. Each CDR3 protein is one row after TCRdb ran MiXCR on the 5' RACE reads. Here the sample spans about 540,000 distinct CDR3 sequences, roughly 13% being singletons. Material: blood, either unsorted or a sorted T cell fraction (not recorded which). The origin of the receptors is a male donor with ankylosing spondylitis.

The V call is TRBV11-3, the J call TRBJ1-4; the match to TRBD1 covers 7 bases. With 4 bases clipped from V and 8 bases from J, the junction kept 4 bases outside the gene matches. Germline CDR1 SGHNT, CDR2 YENEEA. The CDR3 covers 13 residues. CDR3 bases: TGTGCCAGCAGCTCAGGGGGAGGGGAAAAACTGTTTTTT. Amino acid sequence: CASSSGGGEKLFF.

This clonotype was counted many times. The CDR3 nucleotides are TGCGCCAGCAGCTCAACTGGGGCCGGGGAGCTGTTTTTT. Translated: CASSSTGAGELFF. The chain uses TRBV5-1 and TRBJ2-2; no clear D gene. Germline V CDR1 and CDR2: SGHRS, YFSETQ. Trimming cost V 3 bases and J 6 bases, with 9 bases left between them. CDR3 length: 13 residues.